The 28 T cell receptor beta chains presented below share a single source sample, sequenced in a study of cytomegalovirus exposure and HLA in healthy donors. 60 Vbeta and 13 Jbeta primers were used in PCR. Assay: immunoSEQ multiplex PCR; the TCRdb copy retains only in-frame clones and omits some. The data show approximately 93,000 clones, approximately 80% seen once. Sequenced: PBMCs. The receptors were gathered from a male donor in good health and CMV-seropositive.

The V gene is TRBV5-4, the J gene TRBJ1-4, with D perhaps matching TRBD1 (6 bases). The length of the CDR3 is 16 residues. V was shortened by 1 base and J by 3 bases, with 13 bases between the two germline ends. Per the germline V gene, CDR1 is SGHNT and CDR2 is YYREEE (reference sequence). The CDR3 region is CASSLSTGRANEKLFF. The CDR3 coding sequence is TGTGCCAGCAGCTTGTCTACAGGGAGGGCTAATGAAAAACTGTTTTTT.

The gene calls are TRBV30 and TRBJ1-1; 11 bases map to TRBD1. The CDR3 contains 13 residues. V shed 2 bases, J shed 10 bases, and the junction held 6 bases outside the gene matches. Germline V gene lookup returns CDR1 GTSNPN and CDR2 SVGIG (reference sequence). The CDR3 here is CAWSPSDRGPAFF. The CDR3 DNA reads as TGTGCCTGGAGTCCCTCGGACAGGGGGCCAGCTTTCTTT. Full variable domain (remainder filled in from reference TRBV30 and TRBJ1-1): SQTIHQWPATLVQPVGSPLSLECTVEGTSNPNLYWYRQAAGRGLQLLFYSVGIGQISSEVPQNLSASRPQDRQFILSSKKLLLSDSGFYLCAWSPSDRGPAFFGQGTRLTVV.

V and J are TRBV30 and TRBJ2-2, with 9 bases that match TRBD1. The germline V gene has CDR1 GTSNPN and CDR2 SVGIG (reference sequence). J gave up 7 bases and V 8 bases, and 8 bases lay outside the gene matches. The CDR3 runs to 13 residues. As DNA, the CDR3 is TGTGCCGTCACAGGGGGCTGGGGCGGGGAGCTGTTTTTT. Protein product: CAVTGGWGGELFF. The whole variable domain, remainder taken from reference TRBV30 and TRBJ2-2, is SQTIHQWPATLVQPVGSPLSLECTVEGTSNPNLYWYRQAAGRGLQLLFYSVGIGQISSEVPQNLSASRPQDRQFILSSKKLLLSDSGFYLCAVTGGWGGELFFGEGSRLTVL.

The CDR3: CASSLSRLTNNEQFF. DNA of the CDR3: TGTGCCAGCAGTTTATCGAGGCTAACCAACAATGAGCAGTTCTTC. This sequence joins TRBV27 and TRBJ2-1, with D uncertain. V shed 0 bases and J shed 5 bases, with 11 bases lying between them. The CDR3 spans 15 residues. Germline V gene sequence: CDR1 MNHEY, CDR2 SMNVEV (reference sequence).

The V call is TRBV7-2, the J call TRBJ1-2; D possibly corresponds to TRBD1 (6 bases). Germline V CDR1 and CDR2: SGHTA, FQGNSA. V was trimmed by 1 base and J by 14 bases, leaving 14 bases between them. The CDR3 runs 12 residues. The CDR3 region is CASSLVRDTSTF. The CDR3 nucleotides read TGTGCCAGCAGCTTAGTAAGGGACACCTCAACCTTC. The full variable domain, its missing parts supplied by reference TRBV7-2 and TRBJ1-2, is GAGVSQSPSNKVTEKGKDVELRCDPISGHTALYWYRQSLGQGLEFLIYFQGNSAPDKSGLPSDRFSAERTGGSVSTLTIQRTQQEDSAVYLCASSLVRDTSTFGSGTRLTVV.

The chain combines TRBV6-5 with TRBJ2-1, with a weak D call TRBD2 (7 bases). V was cut by 2 bases and J by 6 bases, with 14 bases left in between. Germline CDR1 reads MNHEY; CDR2 reads SVGAGI. There are 15 residues in the CDR3. The CDR3 sequence: CASSYGGAVSNEQFF. The CDR3 DNA sequence: TGTGCCAGCAGTTACGGGGGGGCGGTTTCCAATGAGCAGTTCTTC.

The V call is TRBV10-3, the J call TRBJ1-4; 7 nucleotides line up with TRBD1. The CDR3 is 16 amino acids. CDR1 and CDR2 from the germline V gene are ENHRY and SYGVKD. J gave up 0 bases and V 6 bases, and 7 bases lay outside the gene matches. CDR3 sequence: CAIRAGGAATNEKLFF. CDR3 bases: TGTGCCATCAGGGCAGGGGGAGCTGCAACTAATGAAAAACTGTTTTTT.

The chain couples TRBV7-8 to TRBJ1-6, with D unresolved. V shed 8 bases and J shed 3 bases, with 11 bases lying between them. The CDR3 length is 14 residues. Germline values: CDR1 SGHVS, CDR2 FQNEAQ. CDR3 residues: CASSIEGYNSPLHF. The CDR3 coding sequence is TGTGCCAGCTCGATCGAGGGCTATAATTCACCCCTCCACTTT.

The V call is TRBV19, the J call TRBJ1-4; D is unresolved. The CDR3 runs 13 residues. The V and J ends lost 5 bases and 8 bases respectively, with 12 bases between them. Germline V lookup: CDR1 LNHDA, CDR2 SQIVND (reference sequence). This chain's CDR3 is CASSELPGEKLFF. The CDR3 nucleotides are TGTGCCAGTAGTGAGTTACCGGGAGAAAAACTGTTTTTT. The full variable domain, in which reference TRBV19 and TRBJ1-4 provide the parts outside the CDR3, is DGGITQSPKYLFRKEGQNVTLSCEQNLNHDAMYWYRQDPGQGLRLIYYSQIVNDFQKGDIAEGYSVSREKKESFPLTVTSAQKNPTAFYLCASSELPGEKLFFGSGTQLSVL.

CDR3 nucleotides: TGTGCCAGCAGTGAATCTCTTCCAGGGGAGGGCTACACCTTC. This encodes CASSESLPGEGYTF. The V and J genes are TRBV2 and TRBJ1-2; D may be TRBD1 (6 bases). Looked up from germline, CDR1 is SNHLY and CDR2 is FYNNEI. This CDR3 region has 14 residues. Between the trimmed V and J ends, which lost 2 bases and 8 bases, there was a span of 15 bases.

The chain carries TRBV27 and TRBJ2-7; perhaps TRBD1 as D (6 bases). This CDR3 has 15 residues. Deletions cut 8 bases from V and 4 bases from J, with 21 bases between. Germline V gene sequence: CDR1 MNHEY, CDR2 SMNVEV (reference sequence). This CDR3 reads CASSLGAGTNYEQYF. For the CDR3, the DNA is TGTGCCAGCTCCCTTGGGGCAGGGACAAATTACGAGCAGTACTTC.

This chain joins TRBV7-2 and TRBJ1-6; D not certain. Looked up from germline, CDR1 is SGHTA and CDR2 is FQGNSA. The ends were cut back, 0 bases at V and 7 bases at J, with 13 bases in the middle. The CDR3 runs to 16 residues. The CDR3 DNA is TGTGCCAGCAGCTTAGCTCGAGGCAGCGCGAATTCACCCCTCCACTTT. Its translation: CASSLARGSANSPLHF.

This clone was counted a few times. The rearrangement uses TRBV6-1 and TRBJ2-5, with D possibly being TRBD1 (6 bases). Trimming removed 6 bases at V and 5 bases at J, with 13 bases between. The germline V gene has CDR1 MNHNS and CDR2 SASEGT. The CDR3 runs to 13 residues. Here the CDR3 DNA reads TGTGCCAGCAGGACCGTGGGGGCCGAGACCCAGTACTTC. Its protein product is CASRTVGAETQYF.

This chain links TRBV10-3 with TRBJ1-1, with D perhaps matching TRBD1 (6 bases). The CDR3 covers 12 residues. Trimming removed 10 bases at V and 4 bases at J, with 13 bases between. Germline values: CDR1 ENHRY, CDR2 SYGVKD. DNA for the CDR3: TGTGCCACCAAGGGGGAGGGCACTGAAGCTTTCTTT. Protein sequence: CATKGEGTEAFF.

This sequence joins TRBV5-6 and TRBJ1-6, with 9 bases that match TRBD1. The CDR3 loop spans 15 amino acids. CDR1 SGHDT and CDR2 YYEEEE come from the germline V gene. With V trimmed by 4 bases and J by 7 bases, 6 bases remained unmatched. CDR3 protein: CASSRGQGRNSPLHF. DNA of the CDR3: TGTGCCAGCAGCAGGGGACAGGGCCGGAATTCACCCCTCCACTTT.

The chain combines TRBV29-1 with TRBJ1-1; D may be TRBD1 (5 bases). The V end was cut by 6 bases, the J end by 3 bases, with 14 bases between. Per the germline V gene, CDR1 is SQVTM and CDR2 is ANQGSEA. There are 13 residues in the CDR3. The CDR3 DNA follows: TGCAGCGTACGTAGGGGTCGGGACACTGAAGCTTTCTTT. Its translation is CSVRRGRDTEAFF.

This chain uses TRBV15 with TRBJ1-2, with 8 bases aligning to TRBD1. CDR1 LNHNV and CDR2 YYDKDF come from the germline V gene (reference sequence). The CDR3 consists of 16 residues. V trimming: 0 bases; J trimming: 5 bases; junction bases outside the gene matches: 8. DNA for the CDR3: TGTGCCACCAGCAGAGATAGGGGGACAGGTACTTATGGCTACACCTTC. As protein: CATSRDRGTGTYGYTF.

The rearrangement joins TRBV19 to TRBJ1-5; 8 nucleotides line up with TRBD1. Per germline, CDR1 LNHDA and CDR2 SQIVND (reference sequence). The CDR3 is 18 residues long. V shed 1 base and J 2 bases; nucleotides not matched to a gene: 10. The chain's CDR3 is CASSIGAGGPRGNQPQHF. CDR3 DNA sequence: TGTGCCAGTAGTATAGGGGCAGGGGGCCCGAGGGGCAATCAGCCCCAGCATTTT.

The V call is TRBV6-1, the J call TRBJ1-5; D remains ambiguous. Germline V gene lookup returns CDR1 MNHNS and CDR2 SASEGT. The CDR3 sequence is 15 residues long. Trimming left V 4 bases short and J 2 bases short, with 12 bases between. This CDR3 is CASSVGVAGNQPQHF. The CDR3 DNA follows: TGTGCCAGCAGTGTTGGCGTCGCGGGCAATCAGCCCCAGCATTTT.

The chain couples TRBV5-1 to TRBJ1-2, with 11 bases that match TRBD1. CDR1 is SGHRS and CDR2 is YFSETQ in the germline V gene. This CDR3 has 16 residues. V trimming: 4 bases; J trimming: 6 bases; junction bases outside the gene matches: 11. Written as DNA, the CDR3 is TGCGCCAGCAGCCCCACTTCCGGACAGGGGGCCCATGGCTACACCTTC. It encodes CASSPTSGQGAHGYTF.

The rearrangement uses TRBV5-6 and TRBJ1-2; possibly TRBD1 for D (6 bases). This CDR3 spans 19 amino acids. Trimming pared 4 bases from V and 3 bases from J, leaving 28 bases between. Germline assignment: CDR1 SGHDT and CDR2 YYEEEE. CDR3 bases: TGTGCCAGCAGCCGCCGAACTCAACCCGGGCGACAGGTATACTATGGCTACACCTTC. Translating it yields CASSRRTQPGRQVYYGYTF.

In this sample, this clone turned up a few times. The J gene is TRBJ1-2, the V gene TRBV5-6; D not certain. Germline CDR1 reads SGHDT; CDR2 reads YYEEEE. The V end lost 0 bases, the J end lost 8 bases, and 14 bases lay between the germline ends. The CDR3 is 14 residues long. For the CDR3, the DNA is TGTGCCAGCAGCTTGGTGAGTCCCTCGGTAGGCTACACCTTC. Translating gives CASSLVSPSVGYTF.

This chain uses TRBV29-1 with TRBJ2-7, with D unclear. This CDR3 region has 11 residues. Germline-derived CDR1 and CDR2 are SQVTM and ANQGSEA. The V end lost 4 bases, the J end lost 3 bases, and 7 bases lay between the germline ends. CDR3 protein: CSVVSGYEQYF. The CDR3 bases are TGCAGCGTTGTATCCGGCTACGAGCAGTACTTC.

The gene calls are TRBV6-1 and TRBJ2-7; no firm D call. Per germline, CDR1 MNHNS and CDR2 SASEGT. The CDR3 has 11 residues. V dropped 4 bases and J dropped 3 bases, with 4 bases sitting between them. CDR3 sequence (DNA): TGTGCCAGCAGTGCCTACTACGAGCAGTACTTC. Amino acid sequence: CASSAYYEQYF.

The V gene is TRBV30, the J gene TRBJ1-4; D not resolved. CDR1 is GTSNPN and CDR2 is SVGIG in the germline V gene (reference sequence). This CDR3 spans 13 amino acids. The V and J ends lost 1 base and 15 bases respectively, with 18 bases between them. Here the CDR3 reads CAWSASINREMFF. In DNA, the CDR3 is TGTGCCTGGAGTGCCTCCATAAATCGAGAGATGTTTTTT.

The chain recombines TRBV7-8 with TRBJ1-1; D may be TRBD1 (5 bases). CDR1 SGHVS and CDR2 FQNEAQ come from the germline V gene. Trimming removed 2 bases at V and 10 bases at J, with 11 bases between. This CDR3 has 12 residues. The CDR3 region is CASSLRVGGAFF. The CDR3 coding sequence is TGTGCCAGCAGCTTAAGGGTGGGGGGAGCTTTCTTT.

V usage is TRBV5-1 and J usage is TRBJ2-1; 7 positions match TRBD1. This CDR3 has 15 amino acids. The germline V gene has CDR1 SGHRS and CDR2 YFSETQ. The J segment lost 7 bases and the V segment lost 4 bases, leaving 11 bases of the junction unmatched. The CDR3 region has the DNA TGCGCCAGCAGCGGAAACCGGGACAGAATTAATGAGCAGTTCTTC. This codes for CASSGNRDRINEQFF.

V and J are TRBV19 and TRBJ1-1; 9 bases are a match to TRBD1. The V segment lost 6 bases and the J segment 6 bases; nucleotides outside the gene matches: 2. Germline V gene sequence: CDR1 LNHDA, CDR2 SQIVND (reference sequence). This CDR3 has 12 residues. CDR3 in amino acids: CASRRQGAEAFF. The CDR3 nucleotides are TGTGCCAGTAGGAGACAGGGGGCTGAAGCTTTCTTT.